This T cell receptor (beta chain) is from a study of OX40 agonist ivuxolimab in advanced cancers. Study overall: In this cohort, patients received ivuxolimab, an agonistic anti-OX40 (CD134) antibody. Having had anti-PD-1, anti-PD-L1 or anti-CTLA-4 therapy before was allowed, and roughly 38% had some.

CDR3 length: 14 amino acids. V lost 3 bases and J lost 1; bases outside the gene matches: 3. Looked up from germline, CDR1 is SGHNT and CDR2 is YYREEE (reference sequence). Assay used: immunoSEQ multiplex PCR; TCRdb lists only in-frame clones, some missing. The sample lists around 55,000 clones; around 77% were seen once. A word on this clone: The antigen is unknown. The sample carries other DNA sequences with the same CDR3.

The study's findings and limits: The study observed clonal expansion of CD4+ and CD8+ blood T cells by week 6 at 0.1 to 3.0 mg/kg. Average numbers of expanded clones were greater in CD8+ T cells than in CD4+.

This sequence originates from an adult with an advanced solid tumor such as melanoma, head and neck, liver or kidney cancer. Sequences were derived from CD4+ or CD8+ T cells sorted from blood, sampled in a trial of the OX40 agonist ivuxolimab. The chain employs TRBV5-4 and TRBJ1-1, with 7 nucleotides matching TRBD1. The CDR3 spells CASSSRDRNTEAFF. Here the CDR3 DNA reads TGTGCCAGCAGCTCCCGGGACAGGAACACTGAAGCTTTCTTT.